What follows is one T cell receptor beta chain and its context. Profiling relied on immunoSEQ multiplex PCR, and the TCRdb table lists in-frame clones only, not all of them. The data contain over 200,000 clones, 85% to 90% of them seen just once; the ten biggest clones take up 9.5% to 13%. Patients from Seattle were sampled longitudinally, starting during active infection. V gave up 4 bases and J gave up 0 bases; unmatched junction bases: 4. The CDR3 contains 15 residues. Germline CDR1 is LNHNV and CDR2 is YYDKDF (reference sequence). The data originate from a study of blood T cell repertoires in COVID-19. For the study at large: Samples representing acute and convalescent COVID-19 were sourced from the United States, Italy and Spain. T cells, B-cell-depleted T cells, or PBMCs supplied cDNA or gDNA.

The TCR comes from a man in his fifties with COVID-19, enrolled during active disease. Specimen: peripheral blood. The chain is built from TRBV15 and TRBJ2-7, with TRBD1 identical over 9 bases. Here the CDR3 DNA reads TGTGCCACCAGCATCCCGGGACAGGGCTCCTACGAGCAGTACTTC. It specifies CATSIPGQGSYEQYF.